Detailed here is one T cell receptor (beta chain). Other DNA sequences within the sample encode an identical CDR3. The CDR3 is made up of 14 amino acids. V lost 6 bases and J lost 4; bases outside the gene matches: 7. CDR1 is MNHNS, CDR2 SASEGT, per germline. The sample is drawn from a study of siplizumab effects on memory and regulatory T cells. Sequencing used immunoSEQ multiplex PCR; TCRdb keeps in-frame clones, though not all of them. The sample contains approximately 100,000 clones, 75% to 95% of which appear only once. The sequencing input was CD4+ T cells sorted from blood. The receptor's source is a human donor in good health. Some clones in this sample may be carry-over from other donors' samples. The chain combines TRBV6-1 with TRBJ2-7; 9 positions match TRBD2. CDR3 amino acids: CASSDSGRTYEQYF. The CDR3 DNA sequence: TGTGCCAGCAGCGATAGCGGGAGAACGTACGAGCAGTACTTC.